One and the same sample provided the 10 T cell receptor beta chains below, sequenced in a study of T cell responses to AZD1222 COVID-19 vaccine (dated by TCRdb to the early 2020s). The time point label for this specimen denotes: baseline before first vaccination. The receptor library was made with the immunoSEQ multiplex PCR assay. What TCRdb holds here is the immuneACCESS table cut down to in-frame rearrangements. Part of the clones is not present; checked against another copy, under half of the missing clones reflect an unresolved V gene, and the others are unexplained. Recorded for this sample are about 100,000 clones; roughly 90% of them occurred a single time. The ten top clones hold about 2% of the sample. The material was peripheral blood, obtained on day 0 of AZD1222 vaccination. The receptors originated from an adult in good health.

The gene calls are TRBV4-3 and TRBJ2-2, with TRBD1 matching 7 bases. The germline gives CDR1 LGHNA, CDR2 YSLEER. There are 17 residues in the CDR3. The V gene end was trimmed by 0 bases and the J gene end by 2 bases; junction bases not matched to a gene: 6. The CDR3 sequence is CASSQDRTGSNTGELFF. The DNA for the CDR3 is TGCGCCAGCAGCCAAGATCGGACAGGCTCTAACACCGGGGAGCTGTTTTTT.

This clone appeared a single time. This chain connects TRBV29-1 to TRBJ2-1; 8 nucleotides align to TRBD2. The V segment lost 7 bases and the J segment 5 bases; nucleotides outside the gene matches: 10. The CDR3 loop spans 14 amino acids. Germline lookup yields CDR1 SQVTM and CDR2 ANQGSEA. Written as DNA, the CDR3 is TGCAGCGCTGAGCTAGCGGGCAAACACAATGAGCAGTTCTTC. Translating it yields CSAELAGKHNEQFF.

This sequence joins TRBV28 and TRBJ2-5; TRBD1 aligns across 9 bases. CDR3 length: 13 residues. Per the germline V gene, CDR1 is MDHEN and CDR2 is SYDVKM. V gave up 3 bases and J gave up 5 bases; unmatched junction bases: 1. CDR3 sequence (DNA): TGTGCCAGCAGTTTGACAGGGGGGGAGACCCAGTACTTC. It encodes CASSLTGGETQYF.

V usage is TRBV6-5 and J usage is TRBJ2-1, with 12 positions matching TRBD2. With 0 bases clipped from V and 8 bases from J, the junction kept 2 bases outside the gene matches. Germline loops: CDR1 MNHEY, CDR2 SVGAGI. CDR3 length equals 15 residues. The CDR3 DNA is TGTGCCAGCAGTTACTCGGCTAGCGGGAGGGATGAGCAGTTCTTC. Translation: CASSYSASGRDEQFF.

This chain connects TRBV6-1 to TRBJ2-7; no reliable D call. CDR1 is MNHNS and CDR2 is SASEGT in the germline V gene. V lost 2 bases and J 0 bases, leaving 11 bases between the germline ends. The CDR3 is 15 amino acids. CDR3 bases: TGTGCCAGCAGTGAAATCGCAACCTACTCCTACGAGCAGTACTTC. Residues: CASSEIATYSYEQYF.

This chain uses TRBV2 with TRBJ2-2; weak D call: TRBD2 (7 bases). CDR1 is SNHLY and CDR2 is FYNNEI in the germline V gene. With 10 bases removed from V and 8 bases from J, the gap between germline ends came to 23 bases. The CDR3 loop spans 15 amino acids. The CDR3 loop reads CATGAGDPRAGELFF. The CDR3 region has the DNA TGTGCCACGGGGGCGGGAGACCCACGTGCGGGGGAGCTGTTTTTT.

The J gene is TRBJ1-1, the V gene TRBV6-2 or TRBV6-3, with D perhaps TRBD1 (5 bases). The CDR3 spans 14 residues. V was pared by 5 bases and J by 4 bases, with 14 bases between. Germline CDR1 reads MNHEY; CDR2 reads SVGEGT. CDR3 nucleotides: TGTGCCAGCAGTGCGGACATCTCAAGCACTGAAGCTTTCTTT. Protein product: CASSADISSTEAFF.

V is TRBV5-1 and J is TRBJ1-1; TRBD1 matches at 8 bases. With V trimmed by 4 bases and J by 1 base, 6 bases remained unmatched. The CDR3 contains 15 residues. CDR1 and CDR2 (germline): SGHRS, YFSETQ. The CDR3 is CASSDRQGQNTEAFF. In DNA, the CDR3 is TGCGCCAGCAGCGATCGACAGGGGCAGAACACTGAAGCTTTCTTT.

This chain links TRBV5-1 with TRBJ1-1; D unresolved. From germline, CDR1 is SGHRS and CDR2 YFSETQ. CDR3 length equals 13 residues. V gave up 4 bases and J gave up 3 bases, with 10 bases separating them. CDR3 protein: CASSVGRDTEAFF. The DNA of the CDR3 is TGCGCCAGCAGCGTCGGTCGGGACACTGAAGCTTTCTTT. The full variable domain, completed using reference TRBV5-1 and TRBJ1-1, is KAGVTQTPRYLIKTRGQQVTLSCSPISGHRSVSWYQQTPGQGLQFLFEYFSETQRNKGNFPGRFSGRQFSNSRSEMNVSTLELGDSALYLCASSVGRDTEAFFGQGTRLTVV.

The chain is built from TRBV7-2 and TRBJ1-3; tentatively, D is TRBD1 (6 bases). Trimming removed 2 bases at V and 0 bases at J, with 11 bases between. This CDR3 is 16 amino acids long. Germline V gives CDR1 SGHTA, CDR2 FQGNSA. CDR3 sequence reads: CASSLQGKTSGNTIYF. CDR3 bases: TGTGCCAGCAGCTTACAGGGGAAGACCTCTGGAAACACCATATATTTT.